Each of the 7 T cell receptor beta chains below was sequenced from the same sample in a study of blood T cell repertoires in COVID-19. The protocol was immunoSEQ multiplex PCR, while the TCRdb copy is restricted to in-frame clones and leaves out a portion. The sample has roughly 160,000 clones, around 87% seen once. Sequenced input: peripheral blood. The receptors derive from a woman at least 80 years old with COVID-19, enrolled during active disease.

The V gene is TRBV6-2 or TRBV6-3, the J gene TRBJ2-2; 7 bases are shared with TRBD1. Germline V CDR1 and CDR2: MNHEY, SVGEGT. The trim removed 6 bases at V and 4 bases at J, leaving 8 bases unmatched. This CDR3 is 15 amino acids long. The CDR3 region is CASSRRQGTTGELFF. The CDR3 nucleotides are TGTGCCAGCAGCCGGAGACAGGGTACCACCGGGGAGCTGTTTTTT.

The gene calls are TRBV5-1 and TRBJ1-1, with D tentatively TRBD1 (6 bases). CDR1 and CDR2 from the germline V gene are SGHRS and YFSETQ. The CDR3 loop spans 16 amino acids. The V gene lost 5 bases and the J gene lost 1 base, with 18 bases spanning the gap. CDR3 amino acids: CASSNHNKGQNTEAFF. The CDR3 DNA follows: TGCGCCAGCAGTAATCATAATAAGGGACAGAACACTGAAGCTTTCTTT. Together with reference TRBV5-1 and TRBJ1-1, the CDR3 gives the full variable domain: KAGVTQTPRYLIKTRGQQVTLSCSPISGHRSVSWYQQTPGQGLQFLFEYFSETQRNKGNFPGRFSGRQFSNSRSEMNVSTLELGDSALYLCASSNHNKGQNTEAFFGQGTRLTVV.

The genes are TRBV6-5 and TRBJ2-7, with TRBD2 matching 7 bases. Germline loops: CDR1 MNHEY, CDR2 SVGAGI. The CDR3 sequence is 14 residues long. V was clipped by 5 bases and J by 0 bases; unmatched bases: 4. The CDR3 is CASSRSGRSYEQYF. The DNA of the CDR3 is TGTGCCAGCAGTCGTAGCGGGCGCTCCTACGAGCAGTACTTC.

The chain joins TRBV7-2 to TRBJ2-1; 12 bases map to TRBD2. Germline-derived CDR1 and CDR2 are SGHTA and FQGNSA. V trimming: 5 bases; J trimming: 11 bases; junction bases outside the gene matches: 10. The CDR3 has 15 residues. CDR3 residues: CASSATLLAGGQQFF. CDR3 nucleotide sequence: TGTGCCAGCAGCGCAACTCTACTAGCGGGAGGCCAGCAGTTCTTC.

The chain joins TRBV21-1 to TRBJ1-1; TRBD1, the D gene given by the table, was not confirmed from the DNA. TRBV21-1 corresponds to a pseudogene. The CDR3 extends over 16 amino acids. DNA of the CDR3: TGTGCCAGCAGCAAAGAAGGACAGGGCTCGAACACTGAAGCTTTCTTT. Its protein product is CASSKEGQGSNTEAFF.

This sequence joins TRBV27 and TRBJ2-7, with 11 nucleotides matching TRBD2. The J segment lost 1 base and the V segment lost 6 bases, leaving 5 bases of the junction unmatched. The CDR3 sequence is 15 residues long. Germline values: CDR1 MNHEY, CDR2 SMNVEV (reference sequence). The DNA of the CDR3 is TGTGCCAGCAGGATTAGACTAGCGGGGTCCTACGAGCAGTACTTC. Translation gives CASRIRLAGSYEQYF.

The V gene is TRBV12-3 or TRBV12-4, the J gene TRBJ1-4; D call uncertain. Trimming pared 5 bases from V and 8 bases from J, leaving 12 bases between. The CDR3 has 13 amino acids. CDR3 nucleotide sequence: TGTGCCAGCAGTCGATGGGGAGGGGAAAAACTGTTTTTT. It encodes CASSRWGGEKLFF.